This T cell receptor (beta chain) was documented in a study of T cells in Graves' hyperthyroidism and ophthalmopathy. Study observations and caveats: Blood also carried most thyroid clonotypes expanded above 0.001. Median prediction lead before ophthalmopathy onset was 6.5 months with the model.

RNA transcripts provided the source from which TCR beta CDR3 regions were amplified. The TCR CDR3 first-round RT-PCR relied on the HTBI primer set. TCRdb passed the multiplex PCR reads through MiXCR, listing each CDR3 protein once. In the table there are 300,000 to 350,000 distinct CDR3 sequences, 21% of which are singletons. Graves' hyperthyroidism was deemed stable absent ophthalmopathy progression within 18 months. Uncontrolled infection, other autoimmune disease, pregnancy or lactation disqualified patients from enrolment. Germline CDR1 and CDR2: SQVTM and ANQGSEA. The V end lost 5 bases, the J end lost 1 base, and 11 bases lay between the germline ends. CDR3 length: 13 amino acids. This clonotype was observed at least ten times. Its antigen is undetermined.

This receptor was identified in a woman aged 45-65 years with Graves' hyperthyroidism. Sequencing input: blood. The chain employs TRBV29-1 and TRBJ1-1, with D hard to call. DNA for the CDR3: TGCAGCGTTCACGCCCAGTGGAACACTGAAGCTTTCTTT. Residues: CSVHAQWNTEAFF.